The clone carrying this T cell receptor (beta chain) was seen a handful of times. As yet, its antigen is unknown. The study's findings and limits: Tumor Treg TCRs overlapped most with tumor naive CD4+ cells. Tumor memory CD4+ T cell TCR gene usage clustered with blood and lymph node memory CD4+ cells and lymph node naive CD4+ cells.

Naive CD4+ cells had CD25+ Tregs removed. Constant-region reverse primers amplified full-length variable regions, followed by semi-nested Nested Universal Primer A PCR. TCRdb passed the 5' RACE reads through MiXCR, listing each CDR3 protein once. The repertoire includes just over 60,000 distinct CDR3 sequences, approximately 29% of them detected once, and 2% to 2.5% sits in the top ten. With 4 bases removed from V and 4 bases from J, the gap between germline ends came to 17 bases. The germline V gene encodes CDR1 SGHRS and CDR2 YFSETQ. The CDR3 is 15 amino acids. Sequencing input: tumor-infiltrating naive CD4+ T cells sorted from the breast tumor. The subset denotes: naive CD4+ T cells, CD4+CD45RA+CD25-. The chain has TRBV5-1 and TRBJ2-5; D possibly corresponds to TRBD1 (7 bases). The sequence came from a female donor with breast cancer. The CDR3 reads CASSRGPQGGETQYF. The DNA for the CDR3 is TGCGCCAGCAGCAGGGGGCCCCAGGGGGGAGAGACCCAGTACTTC.